This TCR beta chain derives from a study of immune heterogeneity within non-small cell lung tumors. Whole-study findings and limits: Locally, T-cell clonality showed a moderate but significant correlation with tumor mutational burden measured at the same site (R about 0.34). Identical dominant CDR3 beta clonotypes were found recurring across a patient's tumor sites, along with site-unique high-frequency clones.

TCR beta CDR3 regions came from multiplex PCR with 32 forward V and 13 reverse J primers. Each CDR3 protein gets one entry after TCRdb re-called the multiplex PCR reads with MiXCR. The table lists under 7,000 distinct CDR3 sequences, around 23% of them singletons. Per the germline V gene, CDR1 is MNHNS and CDR2 is SASEGT. With 6 bases clipped from V and 10 bases from J, the junction kept 13 bases outside the gene matches. This CDR3 is built from 15 residues. This clonotype is medium-sized in the sample. Its antigen is not identified. The template consisted of bulk tumor genomic DNA, with roughly 0.55 ug used per sample. Several spatially distant biopsies were obtained per primary tumor intraoperatively. Surgery that was curative in intent was performed on patients with untreated, newly diagnosed non-small cell lung cancer. It was newly diagnosed non-small cell lung cancer patients having surgery with curative intent who served as donors.

The gene calls are TRBV6-1 and TRBJ2-1; 9 bases agree with TRBD2. The clonotype comes from an older woman with non-small cell lung cancer. Sequenced: lung tumor tissue. The CDR3 sequence is CASSQTSGPFREQFF. The DNA for the CDR3 is TGTGCCAGCAGCCAGACTAGCGGACCATTTAGGGAGCAGTTCTTC.